This TCR beta chain was sequenced in a study of response to subunit inactivated influenza vaccine. This clonotype has more than one count but fewer than ten. V gave up 1 base and J gave up 8 bases, with 5 bases separating them. The CDR3 is 12 amino acids. TCRdb ran MiXCR on the RT-PCR reads and lists one entry per CDR3 protein. This sample has hundreds of thousands of distinct CDR3 sequences, with 10% to 12% found just once. The sample was also reused in another study, on T cells expressing NK-cell markers. As reported in that work: A 5'RACE template switching approach incorporating UMIs was used to make TCR beta cDNA. Dominant NKG2C+ clonotypes were found to form about 1.0-7.5% of CD8+ T cells in 5 or 6 donors. HCMV specificity of the expanded NKG2C+ T cell clones was not established.

The sequence derives from a man over 45 who received an inactivated influenza vaccine. This chain connects TRBV12-3 or TRBV12-4 to TRBJ1-4; no clear D gene. Sequenced here: PBMCs from blood, sampled on the day of vaccination. Here the CDR3 DNA reads TGTGCCAGCAGTTTAGGTTCCGAAAAACTGTTTTTT. Residues: CASSLGSEKLFF.